This T cell receptor beta chain was found in a study of radiotherapy plus CTLA-4 blockade in lung cancer. Background on the study: An objective response was seen in 15% to 20% of patients, and disease control in around 31%. Study results and limitations: TCR clones of tumor origin grew in blood after radiotherapy plus ipilimumab.

Clones were sequenced by immunoSEQ multiplex PCR, and TCRdb holds only the in-frame ones, with some missing. The table records roughly 32,000 clones, roughly 77% of them present only once. In regard to this clone: Its target is unknown.

Germline loops: CDR1 MNHNS, CDR2 SASEGT. V was clipped by 8 bases and J by 1 base, with 9 bases between them. The CDR3 extends over 13 amino acids. Focal radiation was given together with CTLA-4 blockade (ipilimumab) to patients with chemo-refractory metastatic non-small-cell lung cancer. The TCR was taken from a human donor with non-small cell lung cancer that progressed on radiotherapy plus ipilimumab. This chain connects TRBV6-1 to TRBJ2-1; perhaps TRBD2 as D (5 bases). The sequences come from peripheral blood, collected from a patient treated with radiotherapy plus ipilimumab. CDR3 sequence reads: CASLRRSYNEQFF. CDR3 sequence (DNA): TGTGCCAGCCTCAGGAGGTCCTACAATGAGCAGTTCTTC.